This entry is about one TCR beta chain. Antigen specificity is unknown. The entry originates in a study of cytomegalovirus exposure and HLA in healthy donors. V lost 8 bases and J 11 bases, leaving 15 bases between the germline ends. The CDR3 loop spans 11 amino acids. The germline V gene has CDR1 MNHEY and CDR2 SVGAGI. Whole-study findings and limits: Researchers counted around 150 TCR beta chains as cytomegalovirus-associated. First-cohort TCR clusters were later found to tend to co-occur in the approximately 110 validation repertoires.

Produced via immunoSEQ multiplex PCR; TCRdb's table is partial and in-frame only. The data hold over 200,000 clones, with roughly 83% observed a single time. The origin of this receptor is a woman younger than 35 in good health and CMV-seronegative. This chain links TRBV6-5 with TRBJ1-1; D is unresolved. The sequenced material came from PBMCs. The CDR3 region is CASLREGSAFF. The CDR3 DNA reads TGTGCCAGCTTAAGGGAGGGTTCGGCTTTCTTT.